This TCR beta chain is from a study of shared clonotypes between healthy human individuals. Study in general: A couple of women and three men aged 18 to 49 served as donors.

Losses at the gene ends were 4 bases for V and 5 bases for J; bases not matched to a gene: 10. Germline values: CDR1 SGDLS, CDR2 YYNGEE. The CDR3 covers 15 residues. The authors ran the assay at deep level. Over several immunoSEQ plates, each subset's genomic DNA was distributed in even portions. The data were produced by immunoSEQ multiplex PCR, yet TCRdb's version contains in-frame clones alone and is incomplete. The sample contains around 2.3 million clones, almost 96% of which appear only once. The sequenced sample was naive CD4+ T cells sorted from blood. Subset given: CD45RA+ positively selected. This chain links TRBV9 with TRBJ2-7; 9 nucleotides match TRBD1. The clonotype originates from a man in his late teens or twenties in good health. The CDR3 loop reads CASSPGQGKVDEQYF. DNA of the CDR3: TGTGCCAGCAGCCCAGGACAGGGGAAGGTAGACGAGCAGTACTTC.